The clone carrying this T cell receptor beta chain was observed a handful of times. Its cognate antigen is unknown. TCR beta cDNA libraries included unique molecular identifiers. Researchers reported 520,000 or so cDNA molecules coming from approximately 0.91 to 9.4 million T cells. TCRdb used MiXCR to reprocess the PCR reads, holding one entry per CDR3 protein. The sample has more than 350,000 distinct CDR3 sequences, 30% to 45% seen once; the top ten hold 7.6%. The sample originates from a study of post-analysis software for immune sequencing data. Whole-study context: Disease trajectories encompassed relapsing-remitting, secondary progressive and progressive-relapsing multiple sclerosis.

CDR1 is SQVTM and CDR2 is ANQGSEA in the germline V gene. V shed 6 bases, J shed 7 bases, and the junction held 7 bases outside the gene matches. The CDR3 contains 13 residues. The study, taken as a whole, reports: TRBV5-6, TRBV5-1 and TRBV20-1 were among roughly five TRBV segments more frequent in patients than controls. Multiple sclerosis patients showed significantly lower normalized Chao1 diversity than controls did. By F measure, strong co-clustering occurred among samples prepared in the same batch.

The receptor's source is a girl aged 2-10 years with multiple sclerosis. What was sequenced was blood. This chain uses TRBV29-1 with TRBJ1-2; TRBD1 matches at 11 bases. The CDR3 sequence is CSVRDRGGSGYTF. The CDR3 DNA follows: TGCAGCGTGAGGGACAGGGGGGGTAGTGGCTACACCTTC.